The following is a T cell receptor beta chain sequence with its context. This record belongs to a study of blood T cell repertoires in COVID-19. Study-wide background: Both acute and convalescent COVID-19 samples were obtained from the United States, Italy and Spain. T cells, B-cell-depleted T cells, or PBMCs provided the cDNA or gDNA that served as material.

Germline V gene sequence: CDR1 SGHAT, CDR2 FQNNGV. V dropped 7 bases and J dropped 6 bases, with 20 bases sitting between them. There are 15 residues in the CDR3. Original methodology: Researchers report that nucleated cell counts were estimated from reference gene primer amplification. Profiled with immunoSEQ multiplex PCR; TCRdb holds only in-frame clones, not every one. That table gives V, J and clone size, and the DNA gave D and trimming. Among about 250,000 clones listed, around 90% were seen once. The chain uses TRBV11-2 and TRBJ2-3; D might be TRBD1 (5 bases). Sample: peripheral blood. This sequence was found in a man between 18 and 35 years old with active or convalescent COVID-19. The CDR3, as DNA: TGTGCCAGCACCGTAAGCCCCCCGACAGCGGATACGCAGTATTTT. Its translation: CASTVSPPTADTQYF. Drawing the rest from reference TRBV11-2 and TRBJ2-3, the complete variable domain is EAGVAQSPRYKIIEKRQSVAFWCNPISGHATLYWYQQILGQGPKLLIQFQNNGVVDDSQLPKDRFSAERLKGVDSTLKIQPAKLEDSAVYLCASTVSPPTADTQYFGPGTRLTVL.